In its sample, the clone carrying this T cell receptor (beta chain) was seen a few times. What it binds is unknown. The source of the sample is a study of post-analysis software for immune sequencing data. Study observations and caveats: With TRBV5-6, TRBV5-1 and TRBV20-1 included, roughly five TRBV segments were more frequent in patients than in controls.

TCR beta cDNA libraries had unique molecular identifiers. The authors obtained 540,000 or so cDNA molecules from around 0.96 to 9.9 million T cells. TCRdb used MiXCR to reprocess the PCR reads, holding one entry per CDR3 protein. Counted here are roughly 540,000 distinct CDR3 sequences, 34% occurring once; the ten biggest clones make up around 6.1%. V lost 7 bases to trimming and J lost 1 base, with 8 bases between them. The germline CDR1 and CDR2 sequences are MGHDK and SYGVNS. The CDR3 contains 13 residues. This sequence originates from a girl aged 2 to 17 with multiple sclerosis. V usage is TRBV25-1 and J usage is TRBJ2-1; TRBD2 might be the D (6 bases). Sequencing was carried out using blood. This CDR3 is CASTGVSYNEQFF. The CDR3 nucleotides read TGTGCCAGCACGGGGGTTTCCTACAATGAGCAGTTCTTC.